Below, one T cell receptor beta chain is given with its context. These data belong to a study of blood T cell repertoires in COVID-19. Across the whole study: The cDNA or gDNA used as material had been derived from T cells, B-cell-depleted T cells, or PBMCs.

CDR1 SGHRS and CDR2 YFSETQ come from the germline V gene. V lost 5 bases and J lost 3, with 5 bases in between. The CDR3 contains 11 residues. Source study methods: Reference gene primer amplification gave nucleated cell count estimates. This table comes from immunoSEQ multiplex PCR, and its TCRdb copy is limited to in-frame clones, with some not included. D and trimming were read from the DNA, whereas the V and J calls and clone size are those reported in that table. This sample has around 100,000 clones; roughly nine tenths occur once, and the top ten carry about 1.8%. Sequencing was performed on peripheral blood. The TCR was taken from a human donor with active COVID-19. The donor label of this sample is uncertain. The chain is built from TRBV5-1 and TRBJ2-5; no firm D call. CDR3 nucleotides: TGCGCCAGCAGATTAAAAGAGACCCAGTACTTC. Residues: CASRLKETQYF.